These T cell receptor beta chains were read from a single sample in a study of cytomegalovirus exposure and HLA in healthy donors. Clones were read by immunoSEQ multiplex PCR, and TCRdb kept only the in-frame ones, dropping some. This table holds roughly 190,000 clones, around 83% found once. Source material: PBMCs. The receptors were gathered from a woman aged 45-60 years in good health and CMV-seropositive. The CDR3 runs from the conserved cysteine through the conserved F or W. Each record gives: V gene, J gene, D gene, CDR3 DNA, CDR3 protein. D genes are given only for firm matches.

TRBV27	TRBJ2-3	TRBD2	TGTGCCAGCAGTTTTAGCGGGGGGCCCACTAGCACAGATACGCAGTATTTT	CASSFSGGPTSTDTQYF
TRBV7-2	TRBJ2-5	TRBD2	TGTGCCAGCAGCTTAGCGCGGCGGGGGGGCCGGGAGACCCAGTACTTC	CASSLARRGGRETQYF
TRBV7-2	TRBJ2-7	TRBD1	TGTGCCAGCAGCACCATACAGGGGTCCTACGAGCAGTACTTC	CASSTIQGSYEQYF
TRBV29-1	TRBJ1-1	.	TGCAGCTTCGGACAGAACACTGAAGCTTTCTTT	CSFGQNTEAFF
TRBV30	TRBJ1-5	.	TGTGCCTGGCAACGAGCGGGGGATCAGCCCCAGCATTTT	CAWQRAGDQPQHF
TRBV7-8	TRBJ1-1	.	TGTGCCAGCAGCGCCCAGTCGGTAGGGGGCACTGAAGCTTTCTTT	CASSAQSVGGTEAFF
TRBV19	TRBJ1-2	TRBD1	TGTGCCAGTACCCTGACGAACAGGGGACGATTCGGCTACACCTTC	CASTLTNRGRFGYTF
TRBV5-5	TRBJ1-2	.	TGTGCCAGCAGCTTGGCGACAGACTATGGCTACACCTTC	CASSLATDYGYTF
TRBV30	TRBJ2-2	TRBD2	TGTGCCTGGAGTGTCCTGGCGGGGGGGCGTGGCGGGGAGCTGTTTTTT	CAWSVLAGGRGGELFF
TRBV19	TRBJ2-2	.	TGTGCCAGTAGTAGAGGGGAGGGGGGGACCCCGAACACCGGGGAGCTGTTTTTT	CASSRGEGGTPNTGELFF
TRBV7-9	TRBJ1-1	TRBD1	TGTGCCAGCAGCACGACAGGGGACGGGTTCACTGAAGCTTTCTTT	CASSTTGDGFTEAFF